A single sample gave rise to the 8 T cell receptor beta chains below, sequenced in a study of control samples from healthy donors and cancer patients. Generated by immunoSEQ multiplex PCR, the TCRdb table keeps only in-frame clones and is missing some. The data contain over 100,000 clones, just under 95% of them singletons. The sample taken for sequencing was blood. These receptors originate from a man younger than 35 in good health.

This clone has only a few counts. CDR3 DNA sequence: TGTGCCAGCAGCTCACTGGACACCTCTGGAAACACCATATATTTT. Translating it yields CASSSLDTSGNTIYF. This sequence joins TRBV5-6 and TRBJ1-3; weak D call: TRBD1 (5 bases). The ends were cut back, 3 bases at V and 0 bases at J, with 10 bases in the middle. Germline CDR1 SGHDT, CDR2 YYEEEE. The CDR3 has 15 amino acids.

CDR3 sequence reads: CASSYSGLLSTDTQYF. For the CDR3, the DNA is TGTGCCAGCAGTTACTCGGGACTCCTTAGCACAGATACGCAGTATTTT. The rearrangement uses TRBV6-5 and TRBJ2-3; maybe TRBD2 (6 bases). The germline gives CDR1 MNHEY, CDR2 SVGAGI. This CDR3 is built from 16 residues. Deletions cut 0 bases from V and 0 bases from J, with 10 bases between.

The V call is TRBV7-9, the J call TRBJ1-6; D gene unclear. The CDR3 length is 12 residues. The V gene's germline CDR1 is SEHNR and CDR2 FQNEAQ (reference sequence). With 1 base removed from V and 10 bases from J, the gap between germline ends came to 5 bases. The CDR3 sequence is CASSLDGSPLHF. In DNA form, the CDR3 reads TGTGCCAGCAGCTTAGACGGGTCACCCCTCCACTTT.

The chain is built from TRBV14 and TRBJ2-7; a possible D gene is TRBD1 (5 bases). This CDR3 has 16 amino acids. V lost 4 bases and J lost 2, with 18 bases in between. Germline V gives CDR1 SGHDN, CDR2 FVKESK. The CDR3 nucleotides are TGTGCCAGCAGCCCCCAGGGTGGACGGCAAACCTACGAGCAGTACTTC. Its protein is CASSPQGGRQTYEQYF.

This sequence joins TRBV10-2 and TRBJ2-7; D possibly corresponds to TRBD2 (7 bases). V shed 3 bases and J shed 4 bases, with 16 bases lying between them. From germline, CDR1 is WSHSY and CDR2 SAAADI. The CDR3 consists of 15 residues. The CDR3 bases are TGCGCCAGCAGTGACAGATTTAGGGGGGGTTACGAGCAGTACTTC. As protein: CASSDRFRGGYEQYF.

The chain joins TRBV7-9 to TRBJ2-1; D is tentatively TRBD1 or TRBD2 (5 bases each). Trimming removed 3 bases at V and 3 bases at J, with 15 bases between. CDR1 and CDR2 (germline): SEHNR, FQNEAQ (reference sequence). The CDR3 is made up of 16 amino acids. The CDR3 loop is CASSLVGVSLYNEQFF. The CDR3 DNA sequence: TGTGCCAGCAGCTTGGTGGGGGTAAGTCTCTACAATGAGCAGTTCTTC.

The J gene is TRBJ1-3, the V gene TRBV28; maybe TRBD1 (5 bases). CDR3 length equals 17 residues. Germline V gives CDR1 MDHEN, CDR2 SYDVKM. Deletions cut 0 bases from V and 4 bases from J, with 16 bases between. CDR3 sequence (DNA): TGTGCCAGCAGTTTATGGCTAGCCAGGGCGGGAGGAAACACCATATATTTT. Amino acids: CASSLWLARAGGNTIYF.

CDR3 in amino acids: CASSGIGSYEQYF. CDR3 DNA sequence: TGTGCCAGCAGTGGTATCGGCTCCTACGAGCAGTACTTC. The gene calls are TRBV27 and TRBJ2-7; D ambiguous. The CDR3 contains 13 residues. Germline assignment: CDR1 MNHEY and CDR2 SMNVEV (reference sequence). Trimming shortened V by 5 bases and J by 0 bases, and 8 bases separated the two germline ends.